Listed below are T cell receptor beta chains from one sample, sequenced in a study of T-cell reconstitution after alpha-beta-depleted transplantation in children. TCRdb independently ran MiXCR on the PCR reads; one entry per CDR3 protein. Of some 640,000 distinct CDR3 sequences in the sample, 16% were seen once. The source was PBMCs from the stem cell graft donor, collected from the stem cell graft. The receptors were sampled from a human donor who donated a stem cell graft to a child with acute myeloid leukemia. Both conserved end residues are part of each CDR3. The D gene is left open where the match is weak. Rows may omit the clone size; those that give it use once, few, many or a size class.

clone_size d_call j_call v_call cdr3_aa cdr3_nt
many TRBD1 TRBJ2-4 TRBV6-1 CASKTTGQNIQYF TGTGCCAGCAAAACGACAGGGCAAAACATTCAGTACTTC
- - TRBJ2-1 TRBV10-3 CATMRDESSYNEQFF TGTGCCACCATGAGAGATGAAAGCTCCTACAATGAGCAGTTCTTC
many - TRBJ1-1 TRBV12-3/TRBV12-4 CATLRTEAFF TGTGCCACCTTACGCACTGAAGCTTTCTTT
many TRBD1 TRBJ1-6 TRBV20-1 CSAATGQTYNSPLHF TGCAGTGCCGCTACGGGACAGACCTATAATTCACCCCTCCACTTT
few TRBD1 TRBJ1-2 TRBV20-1 CSAEGAGAGYTF TGCAGTGCCGAGGGGGCAGGTGCGGGCTACACCTTC
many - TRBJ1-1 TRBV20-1 CSARDQGRYTEAFF TGCAGTGCTAGAGATCAGGGCAGGTACACTGAAGCTTTCTTT
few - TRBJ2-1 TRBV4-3 CASSQGSINEQFF TGCGCCAGCAGCCAAGGCAGTATCAATGAGCAGTTCTTC
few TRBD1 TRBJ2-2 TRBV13 CASSLSGGAGTGELFF TGTGCCAGCAGCCTCTCAGGGGGCGCGGGTACCGGGGAGCTGTTTTTT
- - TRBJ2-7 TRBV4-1 CASSRGEFDYEQYF TGCGCCAGCAGCCGAGGGGAGTTTGACTACGAGCAGTACTTC
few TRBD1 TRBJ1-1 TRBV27 CATRDSRVATEAFF TGTGCCACCCGGGACAGTAGGGTGGCCACTGAAGCTTTCTTT
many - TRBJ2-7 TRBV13 CASRKGGLYEQYF TGTGCCAGCAGGAAGGGGGGCCTCTACGAGCAGTACTTC
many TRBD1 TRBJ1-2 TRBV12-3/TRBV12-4 CASSWTGNGYTF TGTGCCAGCAGTTGGACAGGGAATGGCTACACCTTC
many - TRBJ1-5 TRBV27 CASKSLDSNQPQHF TGTGCCAGCAAATCCCTGGATAGCAATCAGCCCCAGCATTTT
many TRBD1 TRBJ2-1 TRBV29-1 CSSLGQGYNEQFF TGCAGCTCCTTGGGACAGGGTTACAATGAGCAGTTCTTC
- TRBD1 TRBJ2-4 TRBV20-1 CSAIDRGRTKNIQYF TGCAGTGCCATCGACAGGGGGCGAACCAAAAACATTCAGTACTTC
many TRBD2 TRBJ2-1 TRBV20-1 CSARGLAGPNEQFF TGCAGTGCTAGAGGGCTAGCGGGGCCTAATGAGCAGTTCTTC
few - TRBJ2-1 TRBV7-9 CASSLGQGAGEQFF TGTGCCAGCAGCTTGGGCCAGGGTGCGGGGGAGCAGTTCTTC
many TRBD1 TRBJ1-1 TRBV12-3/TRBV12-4 CASSLEQGAEAFF TGTGCCAGCAGTTTAGAACAGGGGGCTGAAGCTTTCTTT
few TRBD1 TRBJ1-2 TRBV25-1 CASSEYDRVYGYTF TGTGCCAGCAGTGAATACGACAGGGTCTATGGCTACACCTTC
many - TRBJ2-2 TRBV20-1 CSVIGLAGELFF TGCAGTGTCATAGGACTGGCCGGGGAGCTGTTTTTT
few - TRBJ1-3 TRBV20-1 CSARSGVFFSGNTIYF TGCAGTGCTAGATCTGGGGTCTTCTTCTCTGGAAACACCATATATTTT
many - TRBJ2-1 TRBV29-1 CSVWAGGWSEQFF TGCAGCGTTTGGGCAGGGGGGTGGTCTGAGCAGTTCTTC
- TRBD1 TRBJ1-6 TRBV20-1 CSAARAGQGMSPLHF TGCAGTGCCGCTAGGGCGGGACAGGGAATGTCACCCCTCCACTTT
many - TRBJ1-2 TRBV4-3 CASSQDRGIYGYTF TGCGCCAGCAGCCAAGATAGGGGAATCTATGGCTACACCTTC
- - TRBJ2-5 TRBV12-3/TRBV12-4 CASSFRGVKETQYF TGTGCCAGCAGTTTCAGGGGGGTAAAAGAGACCCAGTACTTC
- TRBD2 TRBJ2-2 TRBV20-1 CSASGTSGGVANTGELFF TGCAGTGCTAGCGGGACTAGCGGGGGAGTCGCGAACACCGGGGAGCTGTTTTTT
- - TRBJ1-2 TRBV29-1 CSVEVRGYTF TGCAGCGTTGAGGTTCGCGGCTACACCTTC
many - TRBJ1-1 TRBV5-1 CASSLKNTEAFF TGTGCCAGCAGTTTAAAGAACACTGAAGCTTTCTTT
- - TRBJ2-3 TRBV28 CASSLYGTGSTDTQYF TGTGCCAGCAGTTTATATGGTACAGGGAGCACAGATACGCAGTATTTT
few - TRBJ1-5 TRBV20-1 CSALRGATSYQPQHF TGCAGTGCCCTAAGGGGCGCCACTTCTTATCAGCCCCAGCATTTT
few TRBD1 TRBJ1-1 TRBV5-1 CASRGQEMNTEAFF TGCGCCAGTAGAGGACAGGAGATGAACACTGAAGCTTTCTTT
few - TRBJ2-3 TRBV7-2 CASGKNDPGLRDTQYF TGTGCCAGCGGCAAAAATGACCCGGGGCTTCGTGATACGCAGTATTTT
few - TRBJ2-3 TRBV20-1 CSAGHTSWAGTDTQYF TGCAGTGCTGGGCACACCAGCTGGGCTGGGACAGATACGCAGTATTTT
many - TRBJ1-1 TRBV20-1 CSARDTEGNTEAFF TGCAGTGCTAGAGATACGGAGGGAAACACTGAAGCTTTCTTT
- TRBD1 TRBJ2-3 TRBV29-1 CSSRGRVEDTQYF TGCAGCTCTAGGGGGCGAGTTGAGGATACGCAGTATTTT
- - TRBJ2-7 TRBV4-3 CASSLRLGGRPYEQYF TGCGCCAGCAGCCTCAGGCTCGGGGGACGGCCCTACGAGCAGTACTTC
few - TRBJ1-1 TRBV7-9 CASIGGQVEAFF TGTGCCAGCATAGGAGGGCAGGTTGAAGCTTTCTTT
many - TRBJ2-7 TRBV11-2 CASSLVDGPYEQYF TGTGCCAGCAGCTTAGTCGACGGCCCCTACGAGCAGTACTTC
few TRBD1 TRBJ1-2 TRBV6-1 CASRGTDVYGYTF TGTGCCAGCAGGGGGACAGATGTCTATGGCTACACCTTC
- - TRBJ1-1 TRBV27 CASTLTGSKDTEAFF TGTGCCAGCACCCTGACAGGCTCAAAGGACACTGAAGCTTTCTTT
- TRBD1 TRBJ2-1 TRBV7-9 CASSPRRGQGYNEQFF TGTGCCAGCAGCCCCCGAAGGGGACAGGGTTATAATGAGCAGTTCTTC
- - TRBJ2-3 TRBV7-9 CASRPEGGGNTQYF TGTGCCAGCAGACCCGAGGGGGGGGGAAATACGCAGTATTTT
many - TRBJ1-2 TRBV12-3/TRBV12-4 CASSLYGYTF TGTGCCAGCAGCTTATATGGCTACACCTTC
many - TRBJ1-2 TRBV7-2 CASSSDRRGYTF TGTGCCAGCAGCTCCGACAGGCGGGGCTACACCTTC
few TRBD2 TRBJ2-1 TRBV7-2 CASSSSVGLAGYNEQFF TGTGCCAGCAGCTCTTCAGTAGGACTAGCGGGGTACAATGAGCAGTTCTTC
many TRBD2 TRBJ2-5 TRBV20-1 CSAVTSGVVETQYF TGCAGTGCTGTTACTAGCGGGGTAGTTGAGACCCAGTACTTC
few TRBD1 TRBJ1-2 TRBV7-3 CASSHYDRANYGYTF TGTGCCAGCAGCCATTATGACAGGGCTAACTATGGCTACACCTTC
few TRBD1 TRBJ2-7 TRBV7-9 CATTEGQGLQYF TGTGCCACCACAGAGGGACAGGGACTTCAGTACTTC